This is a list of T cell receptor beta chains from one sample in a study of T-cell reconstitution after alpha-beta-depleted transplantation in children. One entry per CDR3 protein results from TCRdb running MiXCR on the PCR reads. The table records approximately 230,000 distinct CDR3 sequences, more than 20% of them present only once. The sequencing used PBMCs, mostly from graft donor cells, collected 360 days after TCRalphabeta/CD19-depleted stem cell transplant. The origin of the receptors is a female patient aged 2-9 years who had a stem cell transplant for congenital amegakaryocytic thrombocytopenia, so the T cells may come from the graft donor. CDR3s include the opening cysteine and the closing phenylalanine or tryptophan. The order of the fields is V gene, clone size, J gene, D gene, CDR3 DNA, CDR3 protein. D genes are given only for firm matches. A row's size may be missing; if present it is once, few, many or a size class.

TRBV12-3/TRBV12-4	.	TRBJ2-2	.	TGTGCCAGCAGTTTAAGAGCCGTAGGGGGCGGGGAGCTGTTTTTT	CASSLRAVGGGELFF
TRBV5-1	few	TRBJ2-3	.	TGCGCCAGCAGCCACGGCAGGCTCACAGATACGCAGTATTTT	CASSHGRLTDTQYF
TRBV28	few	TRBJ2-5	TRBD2	TGTGCCAGCAGTCCCCCGACTAGCTCGGAGACCCAGTACTTC	CASSPPTSSETQYF
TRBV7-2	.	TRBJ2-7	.	TGTGCCAGCAGCTTAGAGGGCAGCAGCTACGAGCAGTACTTC	CASSLEGSSYEQYF
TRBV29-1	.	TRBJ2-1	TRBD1	TGCAGCGTTGAATCTGCGGACAGGGGGCTCTATGAGCAGTTCTTC	CSVESADRGLYEQFF
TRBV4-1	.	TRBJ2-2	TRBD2	TGCGCCAGCAGCCGATTTAGCGGGGGGGCGCCCGGGGAGCTGTTTTTT	CASSRFSGGAPGELFF
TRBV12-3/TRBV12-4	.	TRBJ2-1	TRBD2	TGTGCCAGCAGTCACAAAGCGGGGGGGTACAATGAGCAGTTCTTC	CASSHKAGGYNEQFF
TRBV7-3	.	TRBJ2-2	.	TGTGCCAGCAGCCCACCCGGGACAAGGAACACCGGGGAGCTGTTTTTT	CASSPPGTRNTGELFF
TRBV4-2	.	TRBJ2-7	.	TGTGCCAGCAGCCACGCCGACGGACGGCGATCACGGTTCTACGAGCAGTACTTC	CASSHADGRRSRFYEQYF
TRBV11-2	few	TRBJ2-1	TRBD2	TGTGCCAGCAGCTTAAAGGGACTAGGCTCCCAACTATTTAGGTATGAGCAGTTCTTC	CASSLKGLGSQLFRYEQFF
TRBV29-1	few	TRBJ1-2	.	TGCAGCGTTGCCCCGGCTAACTATGGCTACACCTTC	CSVAPANYGYTF
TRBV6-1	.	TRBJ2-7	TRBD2	TGTGCCAGCAGCCCCTTACTAGCGACCTACGAGCAGTACTTC	CASSPLLATYEQYF
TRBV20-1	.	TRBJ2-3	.	TGCAGTGCTAGAGCCGATCCGGTCACAGATACGCAGTATTTT	CSARADPVTDTQYF
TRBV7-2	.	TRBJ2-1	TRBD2	TGTGCCGTTTCAGCGGGAGGCGGGTATGGTGAGCAGTTCTTC	CAVSAGGGYGEQFF
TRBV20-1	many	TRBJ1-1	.	TGCAGTGCTCTTAGACGTTGGAACACTGAAGCTTTCTTT	CSALRRWNTEAFF
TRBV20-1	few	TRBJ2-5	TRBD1	TGCAGTGCCCCAGTGGGACAGGGGGCTACGCAGACCCAGTACTTC	CSAPVGQGATQTQYF
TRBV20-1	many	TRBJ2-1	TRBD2	TGCAGTGCTGCCCGACTAGCGGGGGACTACAATGAGCAGTTCTTC	CSAARLAGDYNEQFF
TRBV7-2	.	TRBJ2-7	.	TGTGCCAGCAGCCCCGGACACCTCTACGAGCAGTACTTC	CASSPGHLYEQYF
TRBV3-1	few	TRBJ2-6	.	TGTGCCAGCAGCCAAGCCTCTGGGGCCAACGTCCTGACTTTC	CASSQASGANVLTF
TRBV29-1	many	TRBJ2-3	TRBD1	TGCAGCGTTGAAGTACGTGACAGGGGATGGCAGTATTTT	CSVEVRDRGWQYF
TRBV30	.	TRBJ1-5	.	TGTGCCTGGAGTATCTCCGGCAATCAGCCCCAGCATTTT	CAWSISGNQPQHF
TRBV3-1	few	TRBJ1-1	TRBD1	TGTGCCAGCAGCCGCAGACAGGGATCTGAAGCTTTCTTT	CASSRRQGSEAFF
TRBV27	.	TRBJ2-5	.	TGTGCCAGCAGGCCTCCAGGGGTTGGAGTTGAGACCCAGTACTTC	CASRPPGVGVETQYF
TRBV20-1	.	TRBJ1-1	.	TGCAGTGCTAAAGGGGGAAACACTGAAGCTTTCTTT	CSAKGGNTEAFF
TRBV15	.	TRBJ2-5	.	TGTGCCACCAGCAGAGTACGGGAGCCCCAAGAGACCCAGTACTTC	CATSRVREPQETQYF
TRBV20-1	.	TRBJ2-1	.	TGCAGTGCTAGCGGGCGGAACTACAATGAGCAGTTCTTC	CSASGRNYNEQFF
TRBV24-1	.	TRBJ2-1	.	TGTGCCACCAGTGCCCAGGACGGATCCTACAATGAGCAGTTCTTC	CATSAQDGSYNEQFF
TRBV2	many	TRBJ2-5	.	TGTGCCAGCAGTGCCCAAAGTCAAGAAGAGACCCAGTACTTC	CASSAQSQEETQYF
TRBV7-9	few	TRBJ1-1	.	TGTGCCAGCAGCTTAGGTGGGCAGCCGAACACTGAAGCTTTCTTT	CASSLGGQPNTEAFF
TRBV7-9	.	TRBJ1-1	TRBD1	TGTGCCAGCAGCTTTGGGACAGGATTATATGAAGCTTTCTTT	CASSFGTGLYEAFF
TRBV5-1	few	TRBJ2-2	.	TGCGCCAGCAGCTTCGGGGACCGCACCGGGGAGCTGTTTTTT	CASSFGDRTGELFF
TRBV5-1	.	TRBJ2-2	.	TGCGCCAGCCGTATAACCGGGACACGCTACACCGGGGAGCTGTTTTTT	CASRITGTRYTGELFF
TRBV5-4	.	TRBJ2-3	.	TGTGCCAGCAGTCCGGGGACTCGATCTTTAGGCACAGATACGCAGTATTTT	CASSPGTRSLGTDTQYF
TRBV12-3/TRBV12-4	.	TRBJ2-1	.	TGTGCCAGCAGCCCCGAGGACGGTGGGAGTCCGTTCTTC	CASSPEDGGSPFF
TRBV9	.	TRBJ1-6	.	TGTGCCAGCAGCCCAGGGGTGGGCTTTCCTTATAATTCACCCCTCCACTTT	CASSPGVGFPYNSPLHF
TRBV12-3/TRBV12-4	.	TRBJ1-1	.	TGTGCCAGCAGTTTCTTCACGTTAAACACTGAAGCTTTCTTT	CASSFFTLNTEAFF
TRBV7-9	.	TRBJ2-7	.	TGTGCCAGCAGCGATGTGGGGGGTACCTTATACGAGCAGTACTTC	CASSDVGGTLYEQYF
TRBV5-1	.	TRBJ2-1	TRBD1	TGCGCCAGCAGCCGCCCGGGACAGGGGGCCCACAATGAGCAGTTCTTC	CASSRPGQGAHNEQFF
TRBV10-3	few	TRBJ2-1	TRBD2	TGTGCCATCAGCCCGCGGCGGGAGAAATACAATGAGCAGTTCTTC	CAISPRREKYNEQFF